The sequence of this T cell receptor (beta chain) was determined in a study of cytomegalovirus exposure and HLA in healthy donors. Trimming stripped 3 bases from V and 2 bases from J, with 10 bases between. The CDR3 runs to 14 residues. Germline CDR1 reads LNHDA; CDR2 reads SQIVND (reference sequence). Researchers ran the PCR with 60 Vbeta and 13 Jbeta primers. Assay used: immunoSEQ multiplex PCR; TCRdb lists only in-frame clones, some missing. The table records 160,000 or so clones, roughly 79% of them present only once. The material sequenced was PBMCs. This TCR derives from a woman aged 18 to 35 in good health and CMV-seropositive. The chain uses TRBV19 and TRBJ2-5; perhaps TRBD1 as D (5 bases). CDR3 sequence (DNA): TGTGCCAGTAGTATCAGGGTGGGTCAAGAGACCCAGTACTTC. Translating it yields CASSIRVGQETQYF.